A single sample gave rise to the 30 T cell receptor beta chains below, sequenced in a study of early T cells in non-severe SARS-CoV-2 infection. TCRdb fed the 5' RACE reads into MiXCR, producing one record per CDR3 protein. This sample has about 62,000 distinct CDR3 sequences; 8% to 10% occur once, and the top ten carry 1.2%. The sequencing sample was made of whole blood. Receptors originate from an adult who was a healthcare worker with PCR-confirmed SARS-CoV-2 infection or an uninfected control (not recorded which).

In this sample, this clonotype turned up a few times. In nucleotides, the CDR3 is TGTGCCAGCAGGCTCGGGATGACGAACACCGGGGAGCTGTTTTTT. It codes for CASRLGMTNTGELFF. The chain carries TRBV14 and TRBJ2-2; a possible D gene is TRBD2 (5 bases). The germline CDR1 and CDR2 sequences are SGHDN and FVKESK. This CDR3 contains 15 residues. V dropped 6 bases and J dropped 0 bases, with 11 bases sitting between them.

This clonotype was observed many times. The chain recombines TRBV7-8 with TRBJ2-1; TRBD2 aligns across 7 bases. The V gene's germline CDR1 is SGHVS and CDR2 FQNEAQ. Trimming removed 5 bases from V and 9 bases from J; junction bases left unmatched: 7. The CDR3 covers 13 residues. The CDR3 coding sequence is TGTGCCAGCAGCCAAAGGGAGGGGAGTGAGCAGTTCTTC. Translation gives CASSQREGSEQFF.

This clonotype has more than one count but fewer than ten. V and J are TRBV4-1 and TRBJ2-5; 8 bases align to TRBD1. Germline lookup yields CDR1 MGHRA and CDR2 YSYEKL. The CDR3 covers 15 residues. With V trimmed by 4 bases and J by 4 bases, 8 bases remained unmatched. The CDR3: CASSLRGQGGETQYF. DNA for the CDR3: TGCGCCAGCAGCCTCAGAGGACAGGGAGGAGAGACCCAGTACTTC.

This clonotype has at least ten counts. The rearrangement links TRBV20-1 to TRBJ1-2; D remains unclear. Germline lookup yields CDR1 DFQATT and CDR2 SNEGSKA (reference sequence). Trimming removed 6 bases at V and 6 bases at J, with 14 bases between. The CDR3 is made up of 12 amino acids. CDR3 sequence reads: CSALDGDHGYTF. The CDR3 nucleotides read TGCAGTGCCCTGGACGGTGACCATGGCTACACCTTC.

This clonotype was detected only a few times. The chain carries TRBV9 and TRBJ1-1; possible D gene TRBD1, 6 bases. Trimming took off 1 base at V and 4 bases at J, with 11 bases between the two ends. The CDR3 sequence is 14 residues long. Germline CDR1 SGDLS, CDR2 YYNGEE. CDR3 DNA sequence: TGTGCCAGCAGCGTATATTCCAGGGGCACTGAAGCTTTCTTT. Translating it yields CASSVYSRGTEAFF. Drawing the rest from reference TRBV9 and TRBJ1-1, the complete variable domain is DSGVTQTPKHLITATGQRVTLRCSPRSGDLSVYWYQQSLDQGLQFLIQYYNGEERAKGNILERFSAQQFPDLHSELNLSSLELGDSALYFCASSVYSRGTEAFFGQGTRLTVV.

This clonotype occurred many times. V and J are TRBV3-1 and TRBJ2-5; 7 nucleotides match TRBD2. CDR1 and CDR2 from the germline V gene are LGHDT and YNNKEL (reference sequence). Trimming removed 0 bases from V and 3 bases from J; junction bases left unmatched: 4. The length of the CDR3 is 15 residues. The CDR3 region is CASSQELALEETQYF. In nucleotides, the CDR3 is TGTGCCAGCAGCCAAGAACTAGCGTTAGAAGAGACCCAGTACTTC.

The chain couples TRBV7-6 to TRBJ2-2, with D hard to call. Germline assignment: CDR1 SGHVS and CDR2 FNYEAQ. The CDR3 has 16 residues. V lost 2 bases and J 4 bases, leaving 14 bases between the germline ends. CDR3 amino acids: CASSLTPPGVTGELFF. The DNA for the CDR3 is TGTGCCAGCAGCTTAACCCCTCCAGGCGTCACCGGGGAGCTGTTTTTT. Filled out from reference TRBV7-6 and TRBJ2-2, the complete variable domain reads GAGVSQSPRYKVTKRGQDVALRCDPISGHVSLYWYRQALGQGPEFLTYFNYEAQQDKSGLPNDRFSAERPEGSISTLTIQRTEQRDSAMYRCASSLTPPGVTGELFFGEGSRLTVL.

J is TRBJ1-2 and V is TRBV12-3 or TRBV12-4, with unresolved D. The V and J ends lost 3 bases and 8 bases respectively, with 22 bases between them. The CDR3 runs 16 residues. CDR3 in amino acids: CASSFGSQALMGGYTF. As DNA, the CDR3 is TGTGCCAGCAGTTTCGGGTCGCAAGCACTTATGGGAGGCTACACCTTC.

The table lists this clonotype with many counts. The chain uses TRBV28 and TRBJ2-6; 7 bases are a match to TRBD1. In germline, CDR1 is MDHEN, CDR2 SYDVKM. The junction had 6 bases not matched to a gene; V was cut back by 7 bases and J by 0 bases. The CDR3 totals 16 residues. DNA of the CDR3: TGTGCCAGCACGGTCCCAGGGGGCTCTGGGGCCAACGTCCTGACTTTC. Translation: CASTVPGGSGANVLTF.

The chain combines TRBV6-5 with TRBJ1-6, with D uncertain. Germline CDR1 is MNHEY and CDR2 is SVGAGI. The CDR3 length is 14 residues. Trimming took off 3 bases at V and 10 bases at J, with 13 bases between the two ends. The CDR3 sequence: CASSYSGSESPLHF. CDR3 DNA sequence: TGTGCCAGCAGTTATTCGGGGTCAGAGTCACCCCTCCACTTT.

In this sample, this clonotype turned up many times. The J gene is TRBJ2-3, the V gene TRBV20-1, with TRBD2 identical over 8 bases. Trimming removed 4 bases from V and 0 bases from J; junction bases left unmatched: 9. CDR1 is DFQATT, CDR2 SNEGSKA, per germline (reference sequence). There are 16 residues in the CDR3. CDR3 loop: CSATKSRGGSTDTQYF. The CDR3 nucleotides read TGCAGTGCTACCAAATCCCGGGGGGGCAGCACAGATACGCAGTATTTT.

This clonotype occurred many times. The CDR3 here is CASSVAGTANNEQFF. In DNA, the CDR3 is TGTGCCAGCAGCGTCGCCGGGACGGCCAACAATGAGCAGTTCTTC. The chain recombines TRBV9 with TRBJ2-1; D is possibly TRBD1 or TRBD2 (5 bases each). The length of the CDR3 is 15 residues. V was shortened by 2 bases and J by 5 bases, with 14 bases between the two germline ends. Germline V lookup: CDR1 SGDLS, CDR2 YYNGEE.

This chain links TRBV5-1 with TRBJ1-3, with 7 bases fitting TRBD1. The germline CDR1 and CDR2 sequences are SGHRS and YFSETQ. The CDR3 totals 16 residues. Germline trimming cut 0 bases from V and 2 bases from J; bases unmatched to any gene: 5. DNA of the CDR3: TGCGCCAGCAGCTTGGATGTAGGGGGCACTGGAAACACCATATATTTT. This gives the protein CASSLDVGGTGNTIYF.

This sequence joins TRBV6-6 and TRBJ2-2; TRBD1 is a possible D gene (5 bases). The CDR3 is 15 residues long. V lost 5 bases and J lost 0, with 10 bases in between. CDR1 is MNHNY, CDR2 SVGAGI, per germline (reference sequence). CDR3 bases: TGTGCCAGCAGTCTCAGACAGACGAACACCGGGGAGCTGTTTTTT. This gives the protein CASSLRQTNTGELFF.

This clonotype was detected many times. J is TRBJ1-2 and V is TRBV18, with D maybe TRBD1 (6 bases). This CDR3 has 17 residues. The ends were cut back, 0 bases at V and 9 bases at J, with 23 bases in the middle. Germline-derived CDR1 and CDR2 are KGHSH and LQKENI. The CDR3 here is CASSPPGRDITNQRYTF. CDR3 DNA sequence: TGTGCCAGCTCACCACCGGGCCGGGACATCACTAATCAACGCTACACCTTC.

The chain joins TRBV12-3 or TRBV12-4 to TRBJ1-3; D remains unclear. V shed 5 bases and J shed 3 bases, with 20 bases lying between them. CDR3 size: 17 residues. The CDR3 coding sequence is TGTGCCAGCAGTCCTGGCACCGCCGTTTGGGTTGGAAACACCATATATTTT. It is translated as CASSPGTAVWVGNTIYF.

The rearrangement links TRBV20-1 to TRBJ1-6; D gene uncertain. Per germline, CDR1 DFQATT and CDR2 SNEGSKA (reference sequence). The germline V and J ends were trimmed by 6 bases and 3 bases, with 15 bases remaining between them. The length of the CDR3 is 15 residues. The CDR3 is CSAPAGPLYNSPLHF. The CDR3 nucleotides are TGCAGTGCCCCGGCAGGCCCCCTCTATAATTCACCCCTCCACTTT.

There are many counts of this clonotype. The chain links TRBV19 to TRBJ2-7; TRBD1 matches 10 bases. V lost 10 bases and J lost 9; bases outside the gene matches: 12. The CDR3 covers 13 residues. Germline V gene sequence: CDR1 LNHDA, CDR2 SQIVND (reference sequence). The CDR3 nucleotides are TGTGCCACCGCTCCGCGGACAGGGGGTCTGCAGTACGTC. It codes for CATAPRTGGLQYV.

This clonotype occurred a few times. This sequence joins TRBV5-1 and TRBJ2-2; D may be TRBD1 (6 bases). Looked up from germline, CDR1 is SGHRS and CDR2 is YFSETQ. There are 17 residues in the CDR3. Trimming removed 1 base from V and 0 bases from J, with 13 bases in between. The CDR3 DNA reads TGCGCCAGCAGCTTGTTGGTCTCAGGGGCGAACACCGGGGAGCTGTTTTTT. This encodes CASSLLVSGANTGELFF.

The chain uses TRBV5-4 and TRBJ2-2, with D possibly matching TRBD2 (6 bases). Trimming left V 0 bases short and J 0 bases short, with 12 bases between. Germline values: CDR1 SGHNT, CDR2 YYREEE (reference sequence). The CDR3 totals 17 residues. CDR3 DNA sequence: TGTGCCAGCAGCTTGGTGGCATCTAGCGCGAACACCGGGGAGCTGTTTTTT. Translation gives CASSLVASSANTGELFF.

V is TRBV5-1 and J is TRBJ1-6, with unresolved D. Germline V gives CDR1 SGHRS, CDR2 YFSETQ. The CDR3 has 14 residues. Deletions cut 0 bases from V and 5 bases from J, with 6 bases between. The CDR3 loop is CASSLESDNSPLHF. The CDR3 nucleotides are TGCGCCAGCAGCTTGGAGTCAGATAATTCACCCCTCCACTTT.

This clonotype was picked up one time. The chain links TRBV4-2 to TRBJ1-3; maybe TRBD1 (5 bases). CDR3 length: 17 amino acids. V was trimmed by 0 bases and J by 7 bases, leaving 19 bases between them. Looked up from germline, CDR1 is LGHNA and CDR2 is YNFKEQ. Here the CDR3 reads CASSQDPSGGKGNTIYF. The CDR3, as DNA: TGTGCCAGCAGCCAAGATCCGTCGGGGGGAAAGGGTAACACCATATATTTT.

This clonotype has a count of ten or more. V and J are TRBV12-3 or TRBV12-4 and TRBJ2-5, with 11 bases identical to TRBD2. The CDR3 is 18 amino acids. V lost 2 bases and J lost 4; bases outside the gene matches: 12. The CDR3 DNA sequence: TGTGCCAGCAGTTTATCCCTAGCGGGGGGCACCCCAGGAGAGACCCAGTACTTC. Translated: CASSLSLAGGTPGETQYF.

This clonotype was detected many times. CDR3 residues: CASSYSRQGLGSPLHF. The CDR3 coding sequence is TGTGCCAGCAGTTACTCGCGGCAGGGATTAGGGTCACCCCTCCACTTT. The chain is built from TRBV6-5 and TRBJ1-6; a possible D gene is TRBD1 (5 bases). The germline gives CDR1 MNHEY, CDR2 SVGAGI. V was cut by 0 bases and J by 10 bases, with 16 bases left in between. The CDR3 is made up of 16 amino acids.

In this sample, this clonotype turned up many times. The rearrangement uses TRBV7-2 and TRBJ2-5; 7 bases map to TRBD2. The V gene's germline CDR1 is SGHTA and CDR2 FQGNSA. CDR3 size: 15 residues. V shed 5 bases and J 1 base; nucleotides not matched to a gene: 7. The CDR3 sequence is CASSRASGPQETQYF. Written as DNA, the CDR3 is TGTGCCAGCAGCCGAGCTAGCGGTCCCCAAGAGACCCAGTACTTC.

The chain carries TRBV15 and TRBJ2-2; a weak D match, TRBD2 (6 bases). The CDR3 contains 14 residues. The V gene's germline CDR1 is LNHNV and CDR2 YYDKDF (reference sequence). V lost 5 bases to trimming and J lost 2 bases, with 9 bases between them. The CDR3 is CATSGGINTGELFF. CDR3 sequence (DNA): TGTGCCACCAGCGGCGGGATTAACACCGGGGAGCTGTTTTTT. Together with reference TRBV15 and TRBJ2-2, the CDR3 gives the full variable domain: DAMVIQNPRYQVTQFGKPVTLSCSQTLNHNVMYWYQQKSSQAPKLLFHYYDKDFNNEADTPDNFQSRRPNTSFCFLDIRSPGLGDTAMYLCATSGGINTGELFFGEGSRLTVL.

The CDR3 region has the DNA TGTGCCAGCTCACGGGACAGGTACGAGCAGTACGTC. Residues: CASSRDRYEQYV. The chain combines TRBV18 with TRBJ2-7; 8 nucleotides align to TRBD1. The V gene's germline CDR1 is KGHSH and CDR2 LQKENI. CDR3 size: 12 residues. Losses at the gene ends were 4 bases for V and 4 bases for J; bases not matched to a gene: 0.

This clonotype was seen a few times. The chain uses TRBV5-4 and TRBJ2-4; D gene unclear. This CDR3 region has 14 residues. The germline CDR1 and CDR2 sequences are SGHNT and YYREEE (reference sequence). The ends were cut back, 3 bases at V and 3 bases at J, with 10 bases in the middle. The CDR3: CASSSFGDKNIQYF. The CDR3 bases are TGTGCCAGCAGCTCGTTCGGCGACAAAAACATTCAGTACTTC.

The rearrangement links TRBV28 to TRBJ2-3; D might be TRBD1 or TRBD2, each matching 5 bases. V was trimmed by 5 bases and J by 5 bases, leaving 17 bases between them. Germline-derived CDR1 and CDR2 are MDHEN and SYDVKM. The length of the CDR3 is 15 residues. The CDR3 nucleotides are TGTGCCAGCAGTACTCCGGGGCAGATGTTAGATACGCAGTATTTT. Amino acids: CASSTPGQMLDTQYF.

This clonotype was counted between two and nine times. This chain uses TRBV28 with TRBJ2-6; D is unresolved. CDR1 MDHEN and CDR2 SYDVKM come from the germline V gene. V was clipped by 8 bases and J by 4 bases, with 6 bases between them. CDR3 length: 12 amino acids. This CDR3 reads CASVTGANVLTF. The CDR3 DNA is TGTGCCAGCGTCACCGGGGCCAACGTCCTGACTTTC. The full variable domain, rest sourced from reference TRBV28 and TRBJ2-6, is DVKVTQSSRYLVKRTGEKVFLECVQDMDHENMFWYRQDPGLGLRLIYFSYDVKMKEKGDIPEGYSVSREKKERFSLILESASTNQTSMYLCASVTGANVLTFGAGSRLTVL.